The next 24 T cell receptor beta chains were all read from a single sample in a study of beta chain features in type 1 diabetes. What was sequenced were expressed TCRB transcripts, since all of the isolated RNA had been reverse transcribed. Profiled with immunoSEQ multiplex PCR; TCRdb holds only in-frame clones, not every one. Seen here are around 450,000 clones, more than 9.5% observed once, and the top ten hold 0.046%. The sequenced material came from naive CD4+ T cells from blood. All receptors come from a woman aged 18-30 years in good health.

The chain recombines TRBV7-3 with TRBJ2-2, with 8 bases identical to TRBD1. From germline, CDR1 is SGHTA and CDR2 FQGTGA. This CDR3 is 14 amino acids long. The trim removed 7 bases at V and 0 bases at J, leaving 1 base unmatched. CDR3 sequence reads: CASKDRANTGELFF. The CDR3 DNA reads as TGTGCCAGCAAGGACAGGGCGAACACCGGGGAGCTGTTTTTT. The whole variable domain, remainder taken from reference TRBV7-3 and TRBJ2-2, is GAGVSQTPSNKVTEKGKYVELRCDPISGHTALYWYRQSLGQGPEFLIYFQGTGAADDSGLPNDRFFAVRPEGSVSTLKIQRTERGDSAVYLCASKDRANTGELFFGEGSRLTVL.

This clone was counted only a few times. An end of the junction differs from the germline gene, which may be a read error. The chain combines TRBV12-5 with TRBJ2-5; D could derive from TRBD1 or TRBD2 (5 bases each). Germline V CDR1 and CDR2: LGHNT, FRNRAP. CDR3 size: 16 residues. CDR3 residues: CASALPSGRIGETQYF. The CDR3 DNA sequence: TGTGCTAGTGCTTTGCCCTCAGGGAGAATTGGAGAGACCCAGTACTTC.

The V call is TRBV7-2, the J call TRBJ2-2; TRBD1 is a possible D gene (6 bases). Deletions cut 3 bases from V and 7 bases from J, with 12 bases between. There are 14 residues in the CDR3. Germline V lookup: CDR1 SGHTA, CDR2 FQGNSA. CDR3 nucleotide sequence: TGTGCCAGCAGCTTTTCAGGGGAGATCGGGGAGCTGTTTTTT. As protein: CASSFSGEIGELFF.

There are a few counts of this clone. V gene TRBV11-2 combines with J gene TRBJ2-7; D ambiguous. The germline V and J ends were trimmed by 7 bases and 0 bases, with 10 bases remaining between them. Per the germline V gene, CDR1 is SGHAT and CDR2 is FQNNGV. This CDR3 is built from 13 residues. Written as DNA, the CDR3 is TGTGCCAGCATATCGACGGACTCCTACGAGCAGTACTTC. As protein: CASISTDSYEQYF.

The chain recombines TRBV5-1 with TRBJ1-6; 8 nucleotides line up with TRBD1. V trimming: 4 bases; J trimming: 5 bases; junction bases outside the gene matches: 5. CDR1 and CDR2 (germline): SGHRS, YFSETQ. The CDR3 spans 15 residues. CDR3 amino acids: CASSVDRVHNSPLHF. The CDR3 nucleotides are TGCGCCAGCAGCGTGGACAGGGTGCATAATTCACCCCTCCACTTT.

The sample holds a few counts of this clone. Other DNA sequences in the same sample also yield this CDR3. V is TRBV5-1 and J is TRBJ2-3, with 14 positions matching TRBD2. The CDR3 runs to 15 residues. V lost 3 bases, J lost 4 bases, and 1 base stayed unmatched. The germline V gene has CDR1 SGHRS and CDR2 YFSETQ. CDR3 region: CASSSGLAGADTQYF. Written as DNA, the CDR3 is TGCGCCAGCAGCTCGGGACTAGCGGGAGCAGATACGCAGTATTTT.

Turning to this clone: This sample includes further DNA sequences coding for the same CDR3. The genes are TRBV7-2 and TRBJ2-3; 15 bases line up with TRBD2. This CDR3 comprises 16 residues. CDR1 is SGHTA, CDR2 FQGNSA, per germline. Trimming at V came to 4 bases and at J to 3 bases, leaving 2 bases not matched to a gene. In DNA form, the CDR3 reads TGTGCCAGCAGCTCGGGACTAGCGGGAGGTACAGATACGCAGTATTTT. Translating gives CASSSGLAGGTDTQYF. The variable domain in full, with the rest retrieved from reference TRBV7-2 and TRBJ2-3, is GAGVSQSPSNKVTEKGKDVELRCDPISGHTALYWYRQSLGQGLEFLIYFQGNSAPDKSGLPSDRFSAERTGGSVSTLTIQRTQQEDSAVYLCASSSGLAGGTDTQYFGPGTRLTVL.

The rearrangement joins TRBV4-3 to TRBJ1-2; unclear D gene. The CDR3 consists of 13 residues. The germline V gene has CDR1 LGHNA and CDR2 YSLEER. V lost 1 base and J 5 bases, leaving 8 bases between the germline ends. The CDR3 is CASSQVGGYGYTF. CDR3 nucleotide sequence: TGCGCCAGCAGCCAAGTTGGAGGGTATGGCTACACCTTC.

This clone has a handful of counts. The chain links TRBV5-1 to TRBJ2-1, with D possibly matching TRBD1 (6 bases). Germline CDR1 reads SGHRS; CDR2 reads YFSETQ. Trimming stripped 3 bases from V and 3 bases from J, with 10 bases between. CDR3 length equals 14 residues. The CDR3 loop reads CASSSGEGYNEQFF. CDR3 DNA sequence: TGCGCCAGCAGCTCAGGGGAAGGCTACAATGAGCAGTTCTTC.

The V call is TRBV2, the J call TRBJ2-5; D is undetermined. Germline V lookup: CDR1 SNHLY, CDR2 FYNNEI. V dropped 5 bases and J dropped 6 bases, with 7 bases sitting between them. The CDR3 has 11 residues. The CDR3 sequence is CASSPDQTQYF. In DNA form, the CDR3 reads TGTGCCAGCAGTCCGGACCAGACCCAGTACTTC.

Notes on this clone: A clone one base away is much larger, so this may be a read error. In the same sample, other DNA sequences code for this CDR3. The genes are TRBV18 and TRBJ2-3; D uncertain. Germline-derived CDR1 and CDR2 are KGHSH and LQKENI. CDR3 length equals 11 residues. The V and J ends lost 3 bases and 6 bases respectively, with 4 bases between them. For the CDR3, the DNA is TGTGCCAGCTCACCCACCGATACGCAGTATTTT. This encodes CASSPTDTQYF.

CDR3 in DNA: TGTGCCAGCTTACCGGCACCAGGAGCGAACACTGAAGCTTTCTTT. It codes for CASLPAPGANTEAFF. The V and J genes are TRBV6-5 and TRBJ1-1; D not certain. The CDR3 totals 15 residues. Germline CDR1 reads MNHEY; CDR2 reads SVGAGI. Trimming stripped 8 bases from V and 1 base from J, with 17 bases between.

This clone appeared a few times. The chain recombines TRBV30 with TRBJ1-5, with D maybe TRBD1 (6 bases). Trimming removed 0 bases at V and 4 bases at J, with 25 bases between. CDR3 length equals 19 residues. CDR1 is GTSNPN and CDR2 is SVGIG in the germline V gene (reference sequence). CDR3 residues: CAWSVTRTSGPRGNQPQHF. The CDR3 coding sequence is TGTGCCTGGAGTGTAACGAGGACAAGCGGGCCCAGGGGAAATCAGCCCCAGCATTTT.

For the CDR3, the DNA is TGTGCCAGCATACGGAGTTTCCAAGAGACCCAGTACTTC. This codes for CASIRSFQETQYF. This chain uses TRBV6-5 with TRBJ2-5; D gene ambiguous. This CDR3 is 13 amino acids long. The germline V and J ends were trimmed by 7 bases and 1 base, with 10 bases remaining between them. CDR1 MNHEY and CDR2 SVGAGI come from the germline V gene.

This clone was seen only a few times. The chain uses TRBV10-3 and TRBJ1-2; no clear D gene. The V gene lost 6 bases and the J gene lost 4 bases, with 12 bases spanning the gap. The length of the CDR3 is 13 residues. Per germline, CDR1 ENHRY and CDR2 SYGVKD. The CDR3 nucleotides are TGTGCCATCAGCGACCGCGGAATCTATGGCTACACCTTC. Protein sequence: CAISDRGIYGYTF.

The chain links TRBV18 to TRBJ2-5; possible D gene TRBD1, 5 bases. This CDR3 has 14 residues. Trimming shortened V by 4 bases and J by 2 bases, and 11 bases separated the two germline ends. Germline values: CDR1 KGHSH, CDR2 LQKENI. In nucleotides, the CDR3 is TGTGCCAGCTCACTCCGACAGTTACAAGAGACCCAGTACTTC. It translates to CASSLRQLQETQYF. Using reference TRBV18 and TRBJ2-5 for the parts outside the CDR3, the full variable domain is NAGVMQNPRHLVRRRGQEARLRCSPMKGHSHVYWYRQLPEEGLKFMVYLQKENIIDESGMPKERFSAEFPKEGPSILRIQQVVRGDSAAYFCASSLRQLQETQYFGPGTRLLVL.

This sequence joins TRBV7-9 and TRBJ2-3; D unresolved. CDR1 is SEHNR, CDR2 FQNEAQ, per germline (reference sequence). Between the trimmed V and J ends, which lost 5 bases and 1 base, there was a span of 10 bases. This CDR3 has 14 amino acids. CDR3: CASSHFLRTDTQYF. The CDR3 DNA sequence: TGTGCCAGCAGCCACTTTCTCCGCACAGATACGCAGTATTTT.

The sample holds a few counts of this clone. J is TRBJ2-5 and V is TRBV7-2, with D unresolved. The CDR3 has 13 residues. Germline-derived CDR1 and CDR2 are SGHTA and FQGNSA. V lost 1 base and J lost 5, with 8 bases in between. The CDR3 reads CASSLVVGETQYF. Here the CDR3 DNA reads TGTGCCAGCAGCTTAGTGGTGGGGGAGACCCAGTACTTC. The full variable domain, rest sourced from reference TRBV7-2 and TRBJ2-5, is GAGVSQSPSNKVTEKGKDVELRCDPISGHTALYWYRQSLGQGLEFLIYFQGNSAPDKSGLPSDRFSAERTGGSVSTLTIQRTQQEDSAVYLCASSLVVGETQYFGPGTRLLVL.

The rearrangement uses TRBV6-6 and TRBJ2-5; D may be TRBD2 (5 bases). The CDR3 is made up of 12 amino acids. CDR1 MNHNY and CDR2 SVGAGI come from the germline V gene (reference sequence). The V end lost 7 bases, the J end lost 2 bases, and 8 bases lay between the germline ends. Here the CDR3 DNA reads TGTGCCAGCAAACCGGGACAAGAGACCCAGTACTTC. Amino acid sequence: CASKPGQETQYF.

The chain employs TRBV15 and TRBJ2-6; no definite D call. Germline values: CDR1 LNHNV, CDR2 YYDKDF (reference sequence). The CDR3 consists of 15 residues. Trimming took 5 bases from V and 0 from J, leaving 8 bases between them. The CDR3 protein is CATSGIRSGANVLTF. As DNA, the CDR3 is TGTGCCACCAGCGGCATCCGCTCTGGGGCCAACGTCCTGACTTTC. Full variable domain (outside the CDR3, taken from reference TRBV15 and TRBJ2-6): DAMVIQNPRYQVTQFGKPVTLSCSQTLNHNVMYWYQQKSSQAPKLLFHYYDKDFNNEADTPDNFQSRRPNTSFCFLDIRSPGLGDTAMYLCATSGIRSGANVLTFGAGSRLTVL.

This chain uses TRBV7-6 with TRBJ2-5, with D possibly TRBD2 on 5 matching bases. The last part of the DNA fits TRBJ2-7 better; the J call may be wrong. The CDR3 has 15 amino acids. Germline assignment: CDR1 SGHVS and CDR2 FNYEAQ. This CDR3 is CASSLSNGGSYEQYF. The CDR3 DNA follows: TGTGCCAGCAGCTTATCAAACGGAGGAAGCTACGAGCAGTACTTC.

The chain is built from TRBV4-3 and TRBJ2-7; D tentatively reads TRBD1 or TRBD2 (5 bases each). The CDR3 spans 15 residues. Germline CDR1 is LGHNA and CDR2 is YSLEER. V lost 4 bases and J 2 bases, leaving 15 bases between the germline ends. The CDR3 sequence is CASSPRDQAPYEQYF. CDR3 bases: TGCGCCAGCAGCCCACGGGACCAAGCCCCCTACGAGCAGTACTTC.

This clone was detected a few times. The genes are TRBV7-9 and TRBJ2-3; 10 bases fit TRBD2. The CDR3 is made up of 15 amino acids. Trimming cost V 5 bases and J 2 bases; bases outside gene matches: 4. Germline assignment: CDR1 SEHNR and CDR2 FQNEAQ (reference sequence). CDR3 sequence: CASSPGLADTDTQYF. The CDR3 DNA reads as TGTGCCAGCAGCCCAGGACTAGCGGACACAGATACGCAGTATTTT.

For this clone: The same CDR3 can be traced to other DNA sequences in this sample. The chain recombines TRBV5-4 with TRBJ2-5; D uncertain. V lost 4 bases and J 0 bases, leaving 7 bases between the germline ends. This CDR3 contains 13 residues. The germline CDR1 and CDR2 sequences are SGHNT and YYREEE (reference sequence). The CDR3: CASSLGYQETQYF. CDR3 bases: TGTGCCAGCAGCCTAGGGTACCAAGAGACCCAGTACTTC.